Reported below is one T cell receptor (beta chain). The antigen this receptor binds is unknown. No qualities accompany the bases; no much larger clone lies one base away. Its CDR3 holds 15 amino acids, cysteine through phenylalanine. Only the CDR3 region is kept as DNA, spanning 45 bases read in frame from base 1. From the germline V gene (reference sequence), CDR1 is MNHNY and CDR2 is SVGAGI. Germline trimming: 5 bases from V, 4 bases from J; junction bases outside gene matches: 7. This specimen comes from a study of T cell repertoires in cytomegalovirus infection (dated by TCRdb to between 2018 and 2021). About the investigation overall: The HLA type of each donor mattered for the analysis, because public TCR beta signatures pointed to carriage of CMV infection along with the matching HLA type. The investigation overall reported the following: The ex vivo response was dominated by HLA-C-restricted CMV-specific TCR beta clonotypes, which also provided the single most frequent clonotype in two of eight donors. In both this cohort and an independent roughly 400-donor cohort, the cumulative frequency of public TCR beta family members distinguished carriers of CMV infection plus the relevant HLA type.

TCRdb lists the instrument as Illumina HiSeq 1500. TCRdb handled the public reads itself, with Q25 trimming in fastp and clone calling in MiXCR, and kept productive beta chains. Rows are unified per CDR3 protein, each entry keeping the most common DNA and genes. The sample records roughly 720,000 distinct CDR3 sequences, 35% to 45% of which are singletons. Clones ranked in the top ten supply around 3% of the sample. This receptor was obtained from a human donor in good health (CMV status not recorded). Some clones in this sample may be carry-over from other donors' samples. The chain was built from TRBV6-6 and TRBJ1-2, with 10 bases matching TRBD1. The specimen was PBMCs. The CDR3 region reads CASSPAGQGSYGYTF. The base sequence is TGTGCCAGCAGTCCGGCGGGACAGGGGAGCTATGGCTACACCTTC.